The rows below give T cell receptor beta chains drawn from one sample of a study of shared clonotypes between healthy human individuals. The assay was immunoSEQ multiplex PCR, and TCRdb's table has in-frame clones only and misses some. The table includes over 2 million clones, approximately 94% detected once. The sequencing input was naive CD8+ T cells sorted from blood. These receptors originate from a young man in good health. Each CDR3 is given with its conserved first and last residue. The order of the fields is CDR3 protein, CDR3 DNA, D gene, J gene, V gene, clone size. D genes are given only for firm matches. The size entry is marked missing in some rows and otherwise reads once, few, many or a size class.

CASSVGSGTSGILAKNIQYF TGTGCCAGCAGCGTTGGATCCGGGACTAGCGGGATATTAGCCAAAAACATTCAGTACTTC TRBD2 TRBJ2-4 TRBV9 -
CASSGTGENEQFF TGTGCCAGCAGCGGGACAGGGGAAAATGAGCAGTTCTTC TRBD1 TRBJ2-1 TRBV11-2 once
CAWSVPYRQGNYEQYF TGTGCCTGGAGTGTCCCTTACCGACAGGGTAACTACGAGCAGTACTTC TRBD1 TRBJ2-7 TRBV30 -
CASSPTVPNEKLFF TGCGCCAGCAGCCCGACGGTGCCTAATGAAAAACTGTTTTTT - TRBJ1-4 TRBV4-3 -
CASSAGTDQETQYF TGTGCCAGCAGCGCCGGGACGGACCAAGAGACCCAGTACTTC - TRBJ2-5 TRBV9 once
CASSPGGDTQYF TGTGCCAGCAGCCCAGGGGGAGATACGCAGTATTTT TRBD1 TRBJ2-3 TRBV7-9 -
CASSLAPGTSGVWSYEQYF TGTGCCAGCAGCTTAGCGCCGGGGACTAGCGGGGTTTGGTCCTACGAGCAGTACTTC TRBD2 TRBJ2-7 TRBV7-8 -
CASSLPLGQVPSYEQYF TGTGCCAGCAGCTTACCCTTAGGACAGGTGCCCTCCTACGAGCAGTACTTC TRBD1 TRBJ2-7 TRBV7-8 -
CASSRAGNTIYF TGTGCCAGCAGCCGCGCCGGAAACACCATATATTTT - TRBJ1-3 TRBV7-9 -
CASSYSRPESTYEQYF TGTGCCAGCAGTTACTCTAGGCCGGAAAGTACCTACGAGCAGTACTTC - TRBJ2-7 TRBV6-5 -
CASSPSEGQTNYGYTF TGTGCCAGCAGTCCCTCCGAGGGACAGACGAACTATGGCTACACCTTC TRBD1 TRBJ1-2 TRBV27 -
CASVGRSNQPQHF TGTGCCAGCGTGGGACGGAGCAATCAGCCCCAGCATTTT - TRBJ1-5 TRBV28 -
CASSLAGTSGYNEQFF TGTGCCAGCAGCTTAGCCGGGACTAGCGGTTACAATGAGCAGTTCTTC TRBD2 TRBJ2-1 TRBV7-9 -
CASSLGGVSTDTQYF TGTGCCAGCAGTTTAGGCGGGGTTAGCACAGATACGCAGTATTTT - TRBJ2-3 TRBV27 -
CASSLAPHSEAFF TGTGCCAGCAGCTTAGCGCCACATTCTGAAGCTTTCTTT - TRBJ1-1 TRBV7-9 -
CASSLGFGEQYF TGTGCCAGCAGCTTGGGATTCGGCGAGCAGTACTTC - TRBJ2-7 TRBV5-6 once
CARIQGSLHEQYF TGTGCCAGGATACAGGGATCCCTTCACGAGCAGTACTTC - TRBJ2-7 TRBV19 -
CASTPASVGVLGYTF TGTGCCAGCACCCCTGCGAGTGTGGGGGTCTTGGGCTACACCTTC - TRBJ1-2 TRBV7-9 -
CASSLASSGDYEQYF TGTGCCAGCAGCTTGGCCTCCTCGGGAGATTACGAGCAGTACTTC - TRBJ2-7 TRBV5-4 -
CASSHSMGTAYEQYF TGTGCCAGCAGCCATAGTATGGGGACAGCCTACGAGCAGTACTTC TRBD1 TRBJ2-7 TRBV13 -
CASSQDASVGSFTGELFF TGCGCCAGCAGCCAAGACGCATCAGTCGGGTCCTTCACCGGGGAGCTGTTTTTT - TRBJ2-2 TRBV4-3 -
CASSPDRLSYEQYF TGTGCCAGCAGCCCGGACAGGTTAAGCTACGAGCAGTACTTC TRBD1 TRBJ2-7 TRBV14 once
CASSGENWETQYF TGTGCCAGCAGCGGTGAGAATTGGGAGACCCAGTACTTC - TRBJ2-5 TRBV2 -
CASSWGQGVYEQYF TGTGCCAGCAGCTGGGGACAGGGGGTCTACGAGCAGTACTTC TRBD1 TRBJ2-7 TRBV5-5 -
CASSLSGESYEQYF TGTGCCAGCAGCCTAAGCGGGGAATCCTACGAGCAGTACTTC TRBD2 TRBJ2-7 TRBV5-6 -
CASSPEPGQGLKKLFF TGTGCCAGCAGTCCGGAACCGGGACAGGGGTTAAAAAAACTGTTTTTT TRBD1 TRBJ1-4 TRBV27 -
CASTPLGQLELFF TGTGCCAGCACCCCTCTAGGCCAACTGGAGCTGTTTTTT - TRBJ2-2 TRBV6-5 -
CASSFLGGSTDTQYF TGTGCCAGCAGTTTCCTCGGGGGGAGCACAGATACGCAGTATTTT TRBD2 TRBJ2-3 TRBV27 -
CASSFAGTGPLYNEQFF TGTGCCAGCAGTTTTGCGGGCACGGGTCCTCTCTACAATGAGCAGTTCTTC - TRBJ2-1 TRBV27 many
CASSSHQGTNYEQYF TGTGCCAGCAGCTCCCACCAGGGGACAAACTACGAGCAGTACTTC - TRBJ2-7 TRBV7-8 -
CASSQGAGDYNEQFF TGCGCCAGCAGCCAAGGGGCGGGAGACTACAATGAGCAGTTCTTC TRBD2 TRBJ2-1 TRBV4-1 -
CASSKGRALAPQHF TGTGCCAGCAGCAAAGGACGGGCTCTGGCGCCCCAGCATTTT - TRBJ1-5 TRBV13 -
CASSVDAGAPQYF TGTGCCAGCAGTGTTGACGCGGGGGCGCCTCAGTATTTT - TRBJ2-3 TRBV6-1 -
CASSIWLADSYEQYF TGTGCCAGTAGTATATGGCTAGCGGACTCCTACGAGCAGTACTTC TRBD2 TRBJ2-7 TRBV19 -
CASSFRGSTYEQYF TGTGCCAGCAGTTTCAGGGGGTCGACATACGAGCAGTACTTC TRBD1 TRBJ2-7 TRBV27 -
CASSLDGDYNEQFF TGTGCCAGCAGCTTGGACGGAGACTACAATGAGCAGTTCTTC - TRBJ2-1 TRBV5-5 -
CASSFGSSLPYEQYF TGTGCCAGCAGCTTCGGGTCGAGTTTGCCCTACGAGCAGTACTTC - TRBJ2-7 TRBV7-2 -
CASSYSEGLSPLHF TGTGCCAGCAGTTACTCGGAGGGGCTGTCACCCCTCCACTTT - TRBJ1-6 TRBV6-6 -
CASSPNVRGGPSNEQFF TGTGCCAGCTCACCAAATGTGCGGGGGGGCCCAAGCAATGAGCAGTTCTTC TRBD2 TRBJ2-1 TRBV18 -
CASSLAGSWGRSPLHF TGTGCCAGCAGCTTAGCGGGATCGTGGGGCAGGTCACCCCTCCACTTT - TRBJ1-6 TRBV7-6 -
CASKDLPHEQYF TGTGCCAGCAAGGACCTACCCCACGAGCAGTACTTC - TRBJ2-7 TRBV6-6 once
CASSPGQGVQPQHF TGTGCCAGCAGCCCGGGACAGGGGGTTCAGCCCCAGCATTTT TRBD1 TRBJ1-5 TRBV28 -
CATSRDHDREGSANEKLFF TGTGCCACCAGCAGAGATCATGACAGGGAAGGTAGTGCTAATGAAAAACTGTTTTTT TRBD1 TRBJ1-4 TRBV15 -
CASSLRQGVFNEQFF TGTGCCAGCAGTTTGAGACAGGGGGTTTTCAATGAGCAGTTCTTC TRBD1 TRBJ2-1 TRBV27 -
CASPLGWTGGIYEQFF TGTGCCAGCCCCCTTGGTTGGACAGGGGGCATCTATGAGCAGTTCTTC TRBD1 TRBJ2-1 TRBV5-8 -
CASSTRSGSYEQYF TGTGCCAGCAGCACCCGTAGCGGGAGTTACGAGCAGTACTTC - TRBJ2-7 TRBV21-1 -
CATSEMGHMNTEAFF TGTGCCACCAGCGAAATGGGACATATGAACACTGAAGCTTTCTTT - TRBJ1-1 TRBV15 -
CASSPPTQNEQFF TGTGCCAGCAGCCCACCGACACAGAATGAGCAGTTCTTC - TRBJ2-1 TRBV7-9 -
CASSQAGLNTEAFF TGCGCCAGCAGCCAAGCAGGGTTGAACACTGAAGCTTTCTTT - TRBJ1-1 TRBV4-1 -
CASSLVHTEAFF TGTGCCAGCAGCTTAGTGCACACTGAAGCTTTCTTT - TRBJ1-1 TRBV11-2 -
CASSSSEGAVYEQYF TGTGCCAGCAGCTCGAGCGAGGGAGCGGTCTACGAGCAGTACTTC - TRBJ2-7 TRBV7-9 -
CAWSNGTGGYEQYF TGTGCCTGGAGTAACGGGACAGGGGGCTACGAGCAGTACTTC TRBD1 TRBJ2-7 TRBV30 -
CASSKIPGHLEQYF TGTGCCAGCAGTAAAATCCCGGGACACCTCGAGCAGTACTTC - TRBJ2-7 TRBV27 -